This T cell receptor beta chain was observed in a study of Graves' ophthalmopathy and Graves' hyperthyroidism. The wider study: Prior to any treatment, peripheral blood was collected at the time of initial diagnosis.

Trimming cost V 1 base and J 8 bases, with 14 bases left between them. The germline gives CDR1 SGHVS, CDR2 FNYEAQ. CDR3 length: 15 residues. RNA transcripts provided the template for amplifying TCR beta CDR3 regions. HTBI primers served in a first-round RT-PCR, which a second-round multiplex PCR followed. Via MiXCR, TCRdb re-called the multiplex PCR reads, giving one row per CDR3 protein. The sample records a few hundred thousand distinct CDR3 sequences, 15% being singletons. This receptor was identified in a woman under 30 with stable Graves' hyperthyroidism. The chain carries TRBV7-6 and TRBJ2-2, with D maybe TRBD1 (5 bases). Source material: peripheral blood. The CDR3 DNA reads as TGTGCCAGCAGCTTAGGAGGACAACACCCGGGGGAGCTGTTTTTT. It translates to CASSLGGQHPGELFF.